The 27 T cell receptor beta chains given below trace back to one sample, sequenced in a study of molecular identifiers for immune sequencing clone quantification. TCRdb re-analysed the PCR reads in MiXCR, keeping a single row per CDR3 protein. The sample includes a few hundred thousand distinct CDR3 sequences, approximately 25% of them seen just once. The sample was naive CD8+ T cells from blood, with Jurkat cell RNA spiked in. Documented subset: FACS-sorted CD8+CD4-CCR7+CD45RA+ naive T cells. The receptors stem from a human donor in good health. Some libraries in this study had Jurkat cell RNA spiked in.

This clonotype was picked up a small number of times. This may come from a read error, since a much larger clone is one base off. The CDR3 sequence: CASSPRRGPGPTDTQYF. CDR3 nucleotides: TGTGCCAGCAGCCCCAGACGGGGTCCGGGGCCCACAGATACGCAGTATTTT. This sequence joins TRBV7-2 and TRBJ2-3; possibly TRBD1 or TRBD2 for D (5 bases each). The germline V and J ends were trimmed by 5 bases and 2 bases, with 20 bases remaining between them. This CDR3 comprises 17 residues. Germline CDR1 reads SGHTA; CDR2 reads FQGNSA.

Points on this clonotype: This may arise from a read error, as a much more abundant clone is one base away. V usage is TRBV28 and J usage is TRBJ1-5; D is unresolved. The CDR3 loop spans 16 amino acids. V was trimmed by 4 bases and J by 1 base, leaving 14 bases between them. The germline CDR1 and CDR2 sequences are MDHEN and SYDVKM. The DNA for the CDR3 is TGTGCCAGCAGTTCCCGGTTGCGCGACAGCAATCAGCCCCAGCATTTT. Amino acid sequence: CASSSRLRDSNQPQHF.

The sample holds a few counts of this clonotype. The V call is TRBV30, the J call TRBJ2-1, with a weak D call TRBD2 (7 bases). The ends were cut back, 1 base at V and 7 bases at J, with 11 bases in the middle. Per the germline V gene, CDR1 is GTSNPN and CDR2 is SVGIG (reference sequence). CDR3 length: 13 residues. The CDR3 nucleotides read TGTGCCTGGAGTGGGCGGGGGCGGAATGAGCAGTTCTTC. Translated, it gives CAWSGRGRNEQFF.

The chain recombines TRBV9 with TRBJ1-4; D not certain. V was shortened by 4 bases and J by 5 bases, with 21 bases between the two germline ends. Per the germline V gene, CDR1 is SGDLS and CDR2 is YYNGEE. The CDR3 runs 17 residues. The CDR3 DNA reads TGTGCCAGCAGCCTTAGCCCGGTGAGGGCGGGAAATGAAAAACTGTTTTTT. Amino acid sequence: CASSLSPVRAGNEKLFF.

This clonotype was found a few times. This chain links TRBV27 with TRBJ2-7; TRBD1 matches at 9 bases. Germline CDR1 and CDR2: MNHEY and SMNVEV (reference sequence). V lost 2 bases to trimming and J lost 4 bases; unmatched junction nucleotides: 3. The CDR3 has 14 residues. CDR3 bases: TGTGCCAGCAGTTTAGGGACAGGGATGTACGAGCAGTACTTC. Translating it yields CASSLGTGMYEQYF.

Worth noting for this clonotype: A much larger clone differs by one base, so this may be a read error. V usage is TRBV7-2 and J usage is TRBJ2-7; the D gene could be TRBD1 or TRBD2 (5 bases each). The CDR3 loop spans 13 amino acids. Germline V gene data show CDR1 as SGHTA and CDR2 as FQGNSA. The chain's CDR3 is CASSLLGVHERYF. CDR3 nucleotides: TGTGCCAGCAGCTTACTGGGGGTGCACGAGCGGTACTTC.

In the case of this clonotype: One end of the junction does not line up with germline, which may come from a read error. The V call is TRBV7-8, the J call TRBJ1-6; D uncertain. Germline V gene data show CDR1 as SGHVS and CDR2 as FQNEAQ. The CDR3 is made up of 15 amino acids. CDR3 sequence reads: CASTLGGSYNSPFHF. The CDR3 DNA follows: TGTGCCAGTACCTTGGGAGGATCCTATAATTCACCCTTCCACTTT.

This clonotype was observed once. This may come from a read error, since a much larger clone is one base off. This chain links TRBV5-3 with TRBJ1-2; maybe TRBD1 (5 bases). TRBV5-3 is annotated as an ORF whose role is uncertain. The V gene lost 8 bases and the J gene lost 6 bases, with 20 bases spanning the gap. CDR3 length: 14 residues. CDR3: CASGTAGRVDGYTF. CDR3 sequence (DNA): TGTGCCAGCGGCACCGCAGGCAGGGTCGATGGCTACACCTTC.

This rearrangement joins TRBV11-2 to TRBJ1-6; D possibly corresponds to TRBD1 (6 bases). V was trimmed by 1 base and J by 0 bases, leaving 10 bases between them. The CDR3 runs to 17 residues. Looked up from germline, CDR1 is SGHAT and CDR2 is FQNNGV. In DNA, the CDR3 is TGTGCCAGCAGCTTAGTAGGGGGTAGCTCCTATAATTCACCCCTCCACTTT. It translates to CASSLVGGSSYNSPLHF.

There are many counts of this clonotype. Written as DNA, the CDR3 is TGTGCCATCAGTGACAGCTACGAGCAGTACTTC. Residues: CAISDSYEQYF. V is TRBV10-3 and J is TRBJ2-7; no firm D call. V dropped 3 bases and J dropped 3 bases, with 3 bases sitting between them. Per the germline V gene, CDR1 is ENHRY and CDR2 is SYGVKD. The CDR3 totals 11 residues.

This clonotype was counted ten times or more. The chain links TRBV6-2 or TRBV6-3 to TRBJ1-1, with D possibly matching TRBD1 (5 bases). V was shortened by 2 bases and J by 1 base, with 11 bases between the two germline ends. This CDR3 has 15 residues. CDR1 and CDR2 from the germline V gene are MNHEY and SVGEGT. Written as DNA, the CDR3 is TGTGCCAGCAGTTACAAAGGGACCGCGAACACTGAAGCTTTCTTT. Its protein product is CASSYKGTANTEAFF.

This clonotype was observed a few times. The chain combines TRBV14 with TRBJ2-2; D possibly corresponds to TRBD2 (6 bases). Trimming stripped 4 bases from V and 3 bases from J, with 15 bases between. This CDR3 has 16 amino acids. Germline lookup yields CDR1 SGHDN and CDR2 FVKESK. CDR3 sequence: CASSPPWEAYTGELFF. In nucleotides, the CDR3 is TGTGCCAGCAGCCCTCCCTGGGAGGCCTACACCGGGGAGCTGTTTTTT.

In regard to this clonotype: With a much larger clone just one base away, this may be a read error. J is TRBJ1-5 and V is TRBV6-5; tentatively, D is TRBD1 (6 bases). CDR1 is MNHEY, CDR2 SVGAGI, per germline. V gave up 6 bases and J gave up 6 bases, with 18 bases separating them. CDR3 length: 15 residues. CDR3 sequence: CASSSGEGNSQPQHF. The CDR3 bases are TGTGCCAGCAGCTCAGGGGAGGGGAACAGTCAGCCCCAGCATTTT.

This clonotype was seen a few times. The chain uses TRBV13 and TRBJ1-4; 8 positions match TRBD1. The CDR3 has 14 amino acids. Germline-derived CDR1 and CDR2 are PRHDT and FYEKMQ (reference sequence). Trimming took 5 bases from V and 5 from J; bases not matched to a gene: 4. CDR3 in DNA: TGTGCCAGCAGCCTGGGACAGGCAAATGAAAAACTGTTTTTT. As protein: CASSLGQANEKLFF.

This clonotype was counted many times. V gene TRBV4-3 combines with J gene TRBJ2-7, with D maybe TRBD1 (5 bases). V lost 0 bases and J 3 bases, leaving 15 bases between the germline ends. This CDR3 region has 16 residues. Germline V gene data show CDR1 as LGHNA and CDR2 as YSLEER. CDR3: CASSQDKRGWGYEQYF. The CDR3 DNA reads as TGCGCCAGCAGCCAAGATAAAAGGGGCTGGGGCTACGAGCAGTACTTC.

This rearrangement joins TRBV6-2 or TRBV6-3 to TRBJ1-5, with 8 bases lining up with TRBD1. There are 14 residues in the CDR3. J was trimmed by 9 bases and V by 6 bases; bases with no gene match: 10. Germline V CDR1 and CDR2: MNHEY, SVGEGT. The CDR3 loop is CASSLARGLPPQHF. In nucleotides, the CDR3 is TGTGCCAGCAGCCTGGCCAGGGGGCTTCCGCCCCAGCATTTT.

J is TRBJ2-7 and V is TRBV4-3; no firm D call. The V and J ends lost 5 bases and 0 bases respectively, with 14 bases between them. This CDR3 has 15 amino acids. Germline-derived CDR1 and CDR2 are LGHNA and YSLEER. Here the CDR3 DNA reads TGCGCCAGCAGCTCTTCATCGACACTCTCCTACGAGCAGTACTTC. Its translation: CASSSSSTLSYEQYF.

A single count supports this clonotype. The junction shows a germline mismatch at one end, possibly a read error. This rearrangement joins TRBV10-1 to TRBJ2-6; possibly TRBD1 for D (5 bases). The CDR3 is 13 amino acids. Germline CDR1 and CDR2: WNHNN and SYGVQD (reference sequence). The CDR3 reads CASMPSGANALTF. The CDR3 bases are TGCGCCAGCATGCCATCTGGGGCCAACGCCCTGACTTTC.

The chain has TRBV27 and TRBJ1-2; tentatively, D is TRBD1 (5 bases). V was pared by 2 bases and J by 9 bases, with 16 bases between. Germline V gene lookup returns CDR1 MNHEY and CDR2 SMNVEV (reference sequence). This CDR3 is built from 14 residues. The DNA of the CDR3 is TGTGCCAGCAGTTTACGGGGGGGGTGGCTATGCTACACCTTC. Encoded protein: CASSLRGGWLCYTF.

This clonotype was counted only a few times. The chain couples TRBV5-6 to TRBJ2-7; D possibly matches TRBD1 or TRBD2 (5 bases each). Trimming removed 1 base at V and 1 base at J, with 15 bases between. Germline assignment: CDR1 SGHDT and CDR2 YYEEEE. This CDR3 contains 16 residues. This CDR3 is CASSLMSDGGSYEQYF. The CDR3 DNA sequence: TGTGCCAGCAGCTTGATGTCCGATGGGGGATCCTACGAGCAGTACTTC.

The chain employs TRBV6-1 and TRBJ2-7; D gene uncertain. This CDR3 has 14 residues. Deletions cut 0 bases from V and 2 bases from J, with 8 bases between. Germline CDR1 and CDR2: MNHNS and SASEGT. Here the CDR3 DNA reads TGTGCCAGCAGTGAAGCGCCCTTAACCTACGAGCAGTACTTC. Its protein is CASSEAPLTYEQYF.

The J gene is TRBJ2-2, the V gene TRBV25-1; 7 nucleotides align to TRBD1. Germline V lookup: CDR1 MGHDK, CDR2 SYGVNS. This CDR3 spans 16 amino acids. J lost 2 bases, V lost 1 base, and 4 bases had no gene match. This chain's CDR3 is CASSEFGQANTGELFF. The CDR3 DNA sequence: TGTGCCAGCAGTGAATTCGGACAGGCCAACACCGGGGAGCTGTTTTTT.

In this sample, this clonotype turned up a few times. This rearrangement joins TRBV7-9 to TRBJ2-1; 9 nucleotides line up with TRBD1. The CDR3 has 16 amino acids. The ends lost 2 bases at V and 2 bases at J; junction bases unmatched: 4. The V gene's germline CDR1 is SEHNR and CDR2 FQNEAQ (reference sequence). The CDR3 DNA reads TGTGCCAGCAGCTTATCCGGGACAGGGCCCTACAATGAGCAGTTCTTC. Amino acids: CASSLSGTGPYNEQFF.

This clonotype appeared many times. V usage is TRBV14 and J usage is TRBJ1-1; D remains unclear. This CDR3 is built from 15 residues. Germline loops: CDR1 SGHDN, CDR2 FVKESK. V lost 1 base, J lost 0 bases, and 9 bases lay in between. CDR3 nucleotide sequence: TGTGCCAGCAGCCAAGGGATCGGATTGAACACTGAAGCTTTCTTT. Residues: CASSQGIGLNTEAFF.

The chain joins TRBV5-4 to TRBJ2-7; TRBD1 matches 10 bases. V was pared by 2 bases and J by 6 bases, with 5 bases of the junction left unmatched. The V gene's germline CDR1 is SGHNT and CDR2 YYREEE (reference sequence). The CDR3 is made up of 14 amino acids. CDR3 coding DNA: TGTGCCAGCAGCTTTGGGACAGGGGTTTCCGAGCAGTACTTC. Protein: CASSFGTGVSEQYF.

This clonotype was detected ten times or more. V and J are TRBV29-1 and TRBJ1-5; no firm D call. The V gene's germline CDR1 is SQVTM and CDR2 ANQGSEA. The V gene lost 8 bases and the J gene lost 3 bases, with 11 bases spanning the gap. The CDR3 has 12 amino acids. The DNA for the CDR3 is TGCAGCCTACGGCCGGTCAATCAGCCCCAGCATTTT. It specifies CSLRPVNQPQHF.

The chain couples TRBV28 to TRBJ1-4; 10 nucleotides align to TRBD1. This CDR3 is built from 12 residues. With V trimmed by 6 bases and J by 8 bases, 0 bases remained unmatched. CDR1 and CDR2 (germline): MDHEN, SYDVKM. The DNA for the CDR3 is TGTGCCAGCAGGGGACAGGGGGAAAAACTGTTTTTT. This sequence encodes CASRGQGEKLFF.